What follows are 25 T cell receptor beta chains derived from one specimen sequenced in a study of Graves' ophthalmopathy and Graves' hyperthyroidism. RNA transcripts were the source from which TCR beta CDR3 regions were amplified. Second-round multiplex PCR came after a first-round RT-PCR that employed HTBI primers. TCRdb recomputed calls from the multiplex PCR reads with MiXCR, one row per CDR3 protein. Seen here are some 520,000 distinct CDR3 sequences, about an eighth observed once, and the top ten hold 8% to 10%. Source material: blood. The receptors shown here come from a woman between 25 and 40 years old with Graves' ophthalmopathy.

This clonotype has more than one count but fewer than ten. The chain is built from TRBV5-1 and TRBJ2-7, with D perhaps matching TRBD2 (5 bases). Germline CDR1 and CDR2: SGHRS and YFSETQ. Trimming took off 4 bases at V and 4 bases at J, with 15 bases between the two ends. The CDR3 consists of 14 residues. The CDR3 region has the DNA TGCGCCAGCAGCAGCCGGACTGACGAATACGAGCAGTACTTC. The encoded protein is CASSSRTDEYEQYF.

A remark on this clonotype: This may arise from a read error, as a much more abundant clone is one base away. The DNA for the CDR3 is TGCAGTGCTAGAGATATTGGCTACACCTTC. Amino acids: CSARDIGYTF. The chain employs TRBV20-1 and TRBJ1-2; D remains ambiguous. Between the trimmed V and J ends, which lost 0 bases and 7 bases, there was a span of 3 bases. The CDR3 runs to 10 residues. Germline loops: CDR1 DFQATT, CDR2 SNEGSKA (reference sequence).

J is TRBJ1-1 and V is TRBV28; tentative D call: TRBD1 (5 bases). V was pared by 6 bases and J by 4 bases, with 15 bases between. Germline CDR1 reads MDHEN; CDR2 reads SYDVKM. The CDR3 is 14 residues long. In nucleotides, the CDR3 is TGTGCCAGCAGCCCCGGAGGGACTTTCACTGAAGCTTTCTTT. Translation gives CASSPGGTFTEAFF.

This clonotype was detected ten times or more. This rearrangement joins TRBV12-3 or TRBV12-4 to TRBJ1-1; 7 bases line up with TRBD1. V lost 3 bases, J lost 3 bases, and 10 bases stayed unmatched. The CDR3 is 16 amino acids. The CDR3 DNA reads TGTGCCAGCAGTTTCCACCCCGGGACAGCGTACACTGAAGCTTTCTTT. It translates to CASSFHPGTAYTEAFF.

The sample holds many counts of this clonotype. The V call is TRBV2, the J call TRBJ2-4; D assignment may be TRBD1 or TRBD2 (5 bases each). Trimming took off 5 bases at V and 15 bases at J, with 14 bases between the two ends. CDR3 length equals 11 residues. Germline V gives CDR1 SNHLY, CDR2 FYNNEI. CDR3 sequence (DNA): TGTGCCAGCAGTCCTAGAGAGGGGCTGTACTTC. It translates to CASSPREGLYF. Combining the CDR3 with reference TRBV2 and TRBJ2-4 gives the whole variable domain EPEVTQTPSHQVTQMGQEVILRCVPISNHLYFYWYRQILGQKVEFLVSFYNNEISEKSEIFDDQFSVERPDGSNFTLKIRSTKLEDSAMYFCASSPREGLYFGAGTRLSVL.

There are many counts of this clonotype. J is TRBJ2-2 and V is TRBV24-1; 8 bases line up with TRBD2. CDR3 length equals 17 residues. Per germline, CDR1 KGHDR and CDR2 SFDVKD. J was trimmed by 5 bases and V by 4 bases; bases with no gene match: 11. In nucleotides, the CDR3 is TGTGCCACCAGTGACGTAAGACCAAGCGGGAGTACCGGGGAGCTGTTTTTT. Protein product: CATSDVRPSGSTGELFF.

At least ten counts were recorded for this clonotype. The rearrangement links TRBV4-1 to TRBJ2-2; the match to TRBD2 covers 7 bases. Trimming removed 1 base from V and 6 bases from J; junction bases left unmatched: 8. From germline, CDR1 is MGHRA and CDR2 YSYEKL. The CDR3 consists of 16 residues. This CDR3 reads CASSQGVAGVPGELFF. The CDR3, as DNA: TGCGCCAGCAGCCAAGGTGTTGCGGGAGTCCCCGGGGAGCTGTTTTTT.

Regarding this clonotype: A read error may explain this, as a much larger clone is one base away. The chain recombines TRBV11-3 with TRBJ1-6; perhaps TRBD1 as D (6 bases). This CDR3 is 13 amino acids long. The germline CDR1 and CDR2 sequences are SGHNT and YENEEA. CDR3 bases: TGTGCCAGCACCCACGGGGGGCATTCACACCTCCACTTT. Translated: CASTHGGHSHLHF.

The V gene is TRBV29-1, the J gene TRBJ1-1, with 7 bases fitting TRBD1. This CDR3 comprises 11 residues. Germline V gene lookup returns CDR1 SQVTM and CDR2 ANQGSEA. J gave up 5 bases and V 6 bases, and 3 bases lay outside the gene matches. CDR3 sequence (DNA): TGCAGCGTCCGGGACAGAACTGAAGCTTTCTTT. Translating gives CSVRDRTEAFF.

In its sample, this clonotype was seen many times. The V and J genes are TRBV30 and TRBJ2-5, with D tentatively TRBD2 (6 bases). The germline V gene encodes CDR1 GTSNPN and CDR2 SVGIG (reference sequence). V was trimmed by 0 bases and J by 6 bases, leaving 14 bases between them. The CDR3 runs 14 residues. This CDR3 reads CAWSVSDAGKTQYF. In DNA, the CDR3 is TGTGCCTGGAGTGTATCTGATGCGGGGAAGACCCAGTACTTC.

The DNA of the CDR3 is TGTGCCAGCACCCCTTGGGGGAAGGAGACCCAGTACTTC. It translates to CASTPWGKETQYF. The chain recombines TRBV28 with TRBJ2-5, with D perhaps TRBD1 or TRBD2 (5 bases each). V lost 7 bases and J 5 bases, leaving 14 bases between the germline ends. The CDR3 length is 13 residues. Germline V lookup: CDR1 MDHEN, CDR2 SYDVKM.

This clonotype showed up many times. CDR3 sequence reads: CSAEVIGTVPYEQYF. DNA of the CDR3: TGCAGTGCTGAGGTTATTGGGACGGTTCCCTACGAGCAGTACTTC. This chain joins TRBV20-1 and TRBJ2-7; tentatively, D is TRBD1 or TRBD2 (5 bases each). The CDR3 consists of 15 residues. CDR1 and CDR2 from the germline V gene are DFQATT and SNEGSKA (reference sequence). V lost 5 bases, J lost 2 bases, and 19 bases lay in between.

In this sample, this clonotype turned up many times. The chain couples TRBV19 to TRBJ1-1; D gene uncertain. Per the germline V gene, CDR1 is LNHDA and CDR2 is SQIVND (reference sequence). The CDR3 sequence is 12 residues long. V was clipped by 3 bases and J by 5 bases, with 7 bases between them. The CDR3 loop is CASSIGQTEAFF. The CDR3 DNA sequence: TGTGCCAGTAGTATCGGTCAGACTGAAGCTTTCTTT.

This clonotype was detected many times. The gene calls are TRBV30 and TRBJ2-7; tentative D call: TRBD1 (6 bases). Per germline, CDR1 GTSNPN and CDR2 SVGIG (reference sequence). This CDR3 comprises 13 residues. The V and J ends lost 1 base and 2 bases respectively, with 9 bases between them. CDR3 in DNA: TGTGCCTGGAGTGAGGACAGACCCTACGAGCAGTACTTC. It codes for CAWSEDRPYEQYF.

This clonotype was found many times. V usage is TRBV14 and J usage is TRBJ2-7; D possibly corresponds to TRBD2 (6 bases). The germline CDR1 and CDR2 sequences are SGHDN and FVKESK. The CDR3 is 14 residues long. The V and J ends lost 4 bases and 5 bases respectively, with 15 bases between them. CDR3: CASSLTVGGHEQYF. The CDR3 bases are TGTGCCAGCAGCCTCACCGTGGGGGGACACGAGCAGTACTTC.

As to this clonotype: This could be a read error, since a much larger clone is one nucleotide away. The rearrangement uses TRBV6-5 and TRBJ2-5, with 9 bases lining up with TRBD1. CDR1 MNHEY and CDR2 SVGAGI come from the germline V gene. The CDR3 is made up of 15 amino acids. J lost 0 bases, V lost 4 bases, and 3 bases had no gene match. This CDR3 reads CASSLTGGDQETQYF. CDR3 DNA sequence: TGTGCCAGCAGTTTAACAGGGGGCGACCAAGAGACCCAGTACTTC.

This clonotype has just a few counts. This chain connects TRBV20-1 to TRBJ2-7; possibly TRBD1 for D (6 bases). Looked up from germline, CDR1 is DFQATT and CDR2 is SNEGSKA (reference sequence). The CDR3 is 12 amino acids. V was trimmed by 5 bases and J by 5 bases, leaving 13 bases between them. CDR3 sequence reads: CSAWKQGNEQYF. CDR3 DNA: TGCAGTGCTTGGAAACAGGGAAACGAGCAGTACTTC.

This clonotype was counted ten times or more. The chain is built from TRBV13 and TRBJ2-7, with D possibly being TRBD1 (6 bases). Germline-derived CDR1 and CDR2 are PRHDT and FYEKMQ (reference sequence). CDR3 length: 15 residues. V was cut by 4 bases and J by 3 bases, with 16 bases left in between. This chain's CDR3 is CASSSARDTYYEQYF. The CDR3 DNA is TGTGCCAGCAGCTCTGCCCGGGACACCTACTACGAGCAGTACTTC.

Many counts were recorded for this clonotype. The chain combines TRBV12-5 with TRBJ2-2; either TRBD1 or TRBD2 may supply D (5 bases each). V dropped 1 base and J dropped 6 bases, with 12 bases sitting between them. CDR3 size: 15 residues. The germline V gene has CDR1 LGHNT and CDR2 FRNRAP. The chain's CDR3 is CASGLARGGPGELFF. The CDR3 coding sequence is TGTGCTAGTGGTTTGGCCCGTGGGGGTCCCGGGGAGCTGTTTTTT.

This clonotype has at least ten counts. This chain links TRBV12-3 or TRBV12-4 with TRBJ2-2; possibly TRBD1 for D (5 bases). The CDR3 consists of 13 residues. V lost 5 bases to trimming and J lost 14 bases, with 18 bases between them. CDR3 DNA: TGTGCCAGCAGTGATTGGGGCAGAGAAGTTCTGTTTTTT. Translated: CASSDWGREVLFF.

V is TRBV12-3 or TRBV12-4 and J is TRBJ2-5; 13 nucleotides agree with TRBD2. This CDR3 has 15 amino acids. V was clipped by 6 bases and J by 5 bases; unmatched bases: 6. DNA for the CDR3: TGTGCCAGCAGCCCGGGACTAGCGGGATTGGAGACCCAGTACTTC. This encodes CASSPGLAGLETQYF.

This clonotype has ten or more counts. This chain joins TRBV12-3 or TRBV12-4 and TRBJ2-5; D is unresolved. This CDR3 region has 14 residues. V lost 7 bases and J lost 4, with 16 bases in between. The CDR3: CASTPPGLGETQYF. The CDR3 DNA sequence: TGTGCCAGCACCCCCCCCGGGCTGGGAGAGACCCAGTACTTC.

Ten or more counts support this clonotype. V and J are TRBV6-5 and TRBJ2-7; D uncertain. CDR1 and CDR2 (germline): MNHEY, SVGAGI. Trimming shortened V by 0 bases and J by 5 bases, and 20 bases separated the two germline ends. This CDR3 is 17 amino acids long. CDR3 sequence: CASSYSPADLRRHEQYF. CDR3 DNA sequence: TGTGCCAGCAGTTACTCGCCGGCGGACCTACGGCGGCACGAGCAGTACTTC.

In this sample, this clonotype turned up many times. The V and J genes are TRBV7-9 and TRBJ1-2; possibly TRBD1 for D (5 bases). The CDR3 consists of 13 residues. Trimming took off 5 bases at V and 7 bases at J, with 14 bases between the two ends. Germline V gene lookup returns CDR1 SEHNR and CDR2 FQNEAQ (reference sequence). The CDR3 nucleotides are TGTGCCAGCAGCATAAGGGACGGTCGTGGCTACACCTTC. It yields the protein CASSIRDGRGYTF.

CDR3 DNA sequence: TGCGCCAGCAGCCTCCGAATAGGGAAGGTGGCTGAAGCTTTCTTT. Translated: CASSLRIGKVAEAFF. This chain joins TRBV4-1 and TRBJ1-1; no definite D call. The germline gives CDR1 MGHRA, CDR2 YSYEKL. The CDR3 is made up of 15 amino acids. The V and J ends lost 4 bases and 6 bases respectively, with 18 bases between them.